These T cell receptor beta chains were read from a single sample in a study of tumor and adjacent non-tumor tissue in lung cancer. Each CDR3 protein is one row after TCRdb ran MiXCR on the multiplex PCR reads. The repertoire consists of under 150,000 distinct CDR3 sequences, with roughly 66% occurring once and the leading ten covering about 18%. Sample: lung tumor tissue. These receptors were taken from a man in his fifties or sixties with small cell lung cancer. Both conserved end residues are part of each CDR3. A D gene is named only where the DNA matches it firmly. Size tells how often a clone was seen (once, few, many) or the class of an expanded clone, and some rows leave it out.

v_gene,d_gene,j_gene,len,abundance,CDR3aa,CDR3nt
TRBV11-2,NA,TRBJ2-2,14,NA,CDSSIRPDGGELFF,TGTGACAGCAGCATACGTCCTGATGGCGGGGAGCTGTTTTTT
TRBV5-1,TRBD1,TRBJ2-7,14,few,CASSGRDRGDEQYF,TGCGCCAGCAGCGGGAGGGACAGGGGGGACGAGCAGTACTTC
TRBV4-2,TRBD1,TRBJ1-4,14,many,CASSQVQGMEKLFF,TGTGCCAGCAGCCAAGTACAGGGGATGGAAAAACTGTTTTTT
TRBV28,NA,TRBJ1-4,11,NA,CASNFSGTMFF,TGTGCCAGCAATTTCTCCGGGACAATGTTTTTT
TRBV29-1,NA,TRBJ2-1,14,NA,CSGGDMVLYNEQFF,TGCAGCGGGGGGGACATGGTCCTCTACAATGAGCAGTTCTTC
TRBV20-1,NA,TRBJ2-7,12,many,CSASPQAEEQYF,TGCAGTGCTAGCCCGCAGGCCGAGGAGCAGTACTTC
TRBV20-1,NA,TRBJ1-5,13,NA,CSARTDSNQPQHF,TGCAGTGCTAGGACGGATAGCAATCAGCCCCAGCATTTT
TRBV20-1,NA,TRBJ1-6,16,NA,CGAREIGAALHSPLHF,TGCGGTGCTAGAGAGATCGGGGCAGCCCTCCATTCACCCCTCCACTTT
TRBV5-5,NA,TRBJ1-5,16,once,CASTGSPDTINQPQHF,TGTGCCAGCACTGGGAGTCCGGACACTATCAATCAGCCCCAGCATTTT
TRBV11-3,NA,TRBJ2-1,14,NA,CASSAWTVGIEQFF,TGTGCCAGCAGCGCCTGGACGGTGGGGATTGAGCAGTTTTTC
TRBV29-1,NA,TRBJ2-3,15,NA,CSVAFGAGVSDTRYF,NA
TRBV5-5,NA,TRBJ2-5,15,NA,CARIRLVAAQETQYF,TGTGCCCGCATCAGGCTAGTAGCGGCGCAAGAGACCCAGTACTTC
TRBV28,TRBD2,TRBJ2-1,14,NA,CASSFASGVREQFF,TGTGCCAGCAGTTTTGCTAGCGGAGTTCGTGAGCAGTTCTTC
TRBV11-3,NA,TRBJ1-1,16,few,CTSSPSMYGAHTEAFF,TGTACCAGCAGCCCGTCCATGTATGGGGCCCATACTGAAGCTTTCTTT
TRBV29-1,NA,TRBJ2-5,10,NA,CSIGLETQYF,TGCAGCATTGGTCTAGAGACCCAGTACTTC
TRBV20-1,NA,TRBJ1-4,15,many,CSARVGSAGYEKLFF,TGCAGTGCTAGAGTCGGGTCCGCGGGGTATGAAAAACTGTTTTTT
TRBV6-1,TRBD1,TRBJ2-3,13,NA,CASSHRGADTQYF,TGTGCCAGCAGCCACAGGGGAGCAGATACGCAGTATTTT
TRBV30,NA,TRBJ2-3,12,NA,CAWSGGFGTHYF,TGTGCCTGGAGTGGGGGGTTCGGGACGCATTATTTT
TRBV11-3,NA,TRBJ2-7,12,once,CTSSLWAMEQYF,TGTACCAGCAGCTTATGGGCCATGGAGCAGTACTTC
TRBV11-2,NA,TRBJ1-2,13,NA,CASSLVRSYCYTF,TGTGCCAGCAGCTTAGTACGGAGCTATTGCTACACCTTC
TRBV12-5,NA,TRBJ2-2,15,NA,CASASTGRNTVELFF,TGTGCTAGTGCCTCGACAGGACGGAACACCGTGGAGCTGTTTTTC
TRBV5-1,NA,TRBJ2-2,14,few,CASSTEQGTGELFF,TGCGCCAGCAGCACCGAACAGGGAACCGGGGAGCTGTTTTTT
TRBV6-1,NA,TRBJ1-3,17,NA,CASSGYSAPNSGNTIYF,TGTGCCAGCAGTGGATACAGCGCCCCTAACTCTGGAAACACCATATATTTT
TRBV10-2,NA,TRBJ2-2,14,few,CASSEPVHTGELFF,TGCGCCAGCAGTGAGCCAGTTCACACCGGGGAGCTGTTTTTT
TRBV11-2,TRBD2,TRBJ2-1,14,NA,CASSPLTSVVEQFF,TGTGCCAGCAGCCCTCTGACTAGCGTTGTTGAGCAGTTCTTC
TRBV11-3,NA,TRBJ2-6,14,NA,CASSPRLGANVLTF,TGTGCCAGCAGCCCGCGGTTGGGGGCCAATGTCCTGACTTTC
TRBV11-2,NA,TRBJ2-1,13,NA,CASSYVAVEGQFF,TGTGCCAGCAGTTATGTAGCGGTAGAAGGGCAGTTCTTC
TRBV4-1,NA,TRBJ2-1,14,NA,CASSLTATCNEQFF,TGCGCCAGCAGCCTTACGGCGACTTGCAATGAGCAATTCTTC
TRBV20-1,NA,TRBJ2-7,11,NA,CSAKGPYEQYF,TGCAGTGCTAAGGGCCCCTACGAGCAATACTTC
TRBV12-3/TRBV12-4,NA,TRBJ1-5,12,many,CASSLRRQPQHF,TGTGCCAGCAGTTTGCGGCGTCAGCCCCAGCATTTT
TRBV6-5,NA,TRBJ1-3,15,NA,CTSRGDTSSGNTIYF,TGTACCAGCAGAGGGGACACGAGCTCTGGAAACACCATATATTTT
TRBV20-1,NA,TRBJ1-5,13,NA,CSACRGNDQPQHF,TGCAGTGCTTGCCGTGGGAACGATCAGCCCCAGCATTTT
TRBV20-1,NA,TRBJ2-3,13,many,CSAARRLTDTQYF,TGCAGTGCCGCTCGGCGGTTGACAGATACGCAGTATTTT
TRBV19,TRBD2,TRBJ2-5,17,NA,CASSYHIGLAGTEIQYF,TGTGCCAGTAGTTATCATATTGGACTAGCGGGTACAGAGATCCAGTACTTC
TRBV6-1,NA,TRBJ2-6,18,few,CASSELGGAISGANVLTF,TGTGCCAGCAGTGAACTTGGCGGCGCGATCTCTGGGGCCAACGTCCTGACTTTC
TRBV21-1,NA,TRBJ2-1,16,NA,CASSKLGAGGAGEQFF,TGTGCCAGCAGCAAATTGGGGGCGGGAGGGGCTGGTGAGCAGTTCTTC
TRBV18,TRBD1,TRBJ2-2,16,few,CASSPQEGAQTGELFF,TGTGCCAGCTCACCACAAGAGGGGGCTCAGACCGGGGAGCTGTTTTTT
TRBV20-1,NA,TRBJ1-1,13,many,CSAIPPYNTEAFF,TGCAGTGCTATTCCCCCGTACAACACTGAAGCTTTCTTT
TRBV6-1,TRBD2,TRBJ2-3,15,NA,CASRAPTGGNQPQYF,TGTGCCAGCAGAGCCCCTACGGGGGGAAATCAGCCCCAGTATTTT
TRBV11-1,NA,TRBJ2-5,15,NA,CASSRSPGRHETQYF,TGTGCCAGCAGTCGAAGCCCGGGACGGCATGAGACCCAGTACTTC
TRBV11-2,NA,TRBJ2-3,15,once,CASSLGQGCMDTQFF,TGTGCCAGCAGCTTAGGGCAGGGGTGCATGGATACGCAGTTTTTT
TRBV6-1,NA,TRBJ1-2,13,NA,CANAIGPKDGFTF,TGTGCCAACGCCATCGGGCCCAAGGATGGCTTCACCTTC
TRBV5-6,TRBD2,TRBJ2-3,14,NA,CARSLYAGGDTQYF,TGTGCCCGCAGCTTGTACGCGGGAGGAGATACGCAGTATTTT
TRBV4-1,NA,TRBJ2-5,15,few,CASSQDSLRQETQYF,TGCGCCAGCAGCCAAGACTCTTTGCGCCAAGAGACCCAGTACTTC
TRBV10-3,NA,TRBJ2-3,17,NA,CAVSESTRRLNTDTQYF,TGTGCCGTCAGTGAGTCGACTCGGCGCCTTAACACAGATACGCAGTATTTT
TRBV6-5,TRBD1,TRBJ1-1,14,many,CASSYATGGTEAFF,TGTGCCAGCAGTTACGCTACAGGGGGCACTGAAGCTTTCTTT
TRBV11-2,TRBD2,TRBJ2-3,21,NA,CASRTTLGSGRETGFTDTQYF,TGTGCCAGCAGAACTACCCTCGGTAGTGGGAGGGAAACCGGCTTCACAGATACGCAGTATTTT
TRBV29-1,TRBD2,TRBJ2-1,15,NA,CIVEDPAGGNNEQFF,TGCATCGTTGAAGATCCAGCGGGAGGGAATAATGAGCAGTTCTTC
TRBV7-9,TRBD2,TRBJ2-1,13,many,CASSRREVYEQFF,TGTGCCAGCAGCCGCCGGGAGGTGTATGAGCAGTTCTTC